The present T cell receptor (beta chain) was sequenced within a study of cytomegalovirus exposure and HLA in healthy donors. Study summary: Early release data held 85 million or so unique TCRs from HLA-typed donors.

Every donor was a healthy person donating bone marrow. The study sampled nominally healthy donors, though unrecorded immune exposures were likely. Study findings and constraints: V- and J-gene trimming in TCR beta was tied to a missense DCLRE1C variant by an analysis performed later.

Germline CDR1 and CDR2: LNHDA and SQIVND (reference sequence). The V end lost 5 bases, the J end lost 4 bases, and 8 bases lay between the germline ends. The CDR3 length is 12 residues. Of note for this clone: Its antigen remains unidentified.

Use of 60 Vbeta and 13 Jbeta primers characterized the PCR. Using immunoSEQ multiplex PCR, the repertoire was profiled, and TCRdb retains in-frame clones only, with some absent. The sample includes roughly 150,000 clones, around 65% of them seen just once. V and J are TRBV19 and TRBJ1-2, with D possibly matching TRBD1 (5 bases). The sequenced sample was PBMCs. This TCR was sampled from a woman in her twenties or thirties in good health and CMV-seropositive. CDR3: CASSGQGYGYTF. The CDR3 DNA reads as TGTGCCAGTAGTGGGCAGGGCTATGGCTACACCTTC.